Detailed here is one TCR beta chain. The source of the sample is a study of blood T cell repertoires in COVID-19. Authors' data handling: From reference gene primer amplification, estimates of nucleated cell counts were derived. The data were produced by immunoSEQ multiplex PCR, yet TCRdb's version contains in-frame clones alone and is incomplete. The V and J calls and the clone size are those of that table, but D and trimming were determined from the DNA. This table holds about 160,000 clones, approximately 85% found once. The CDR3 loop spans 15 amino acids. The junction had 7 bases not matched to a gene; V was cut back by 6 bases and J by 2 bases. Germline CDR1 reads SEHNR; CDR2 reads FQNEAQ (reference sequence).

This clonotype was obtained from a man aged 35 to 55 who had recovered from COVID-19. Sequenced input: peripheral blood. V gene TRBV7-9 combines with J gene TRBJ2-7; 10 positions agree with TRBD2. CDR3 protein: CASRRSSGGAYEQYF. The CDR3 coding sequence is TGTGCCAGCAGGCGCTCTAGCGGGGGAGCCTACGAGCAGTACTTC.